Sequencing of this T cell receptor (beta chain) was carried out in a study of OX40 agonist ivuxolimab in advanced cancers. The study in broad terms: Ivuxolimab was a fully human IgG2 agonistic monoclonal antibody targeting the costimulatory receptor OX40 (CD134). Intravenous ivuxolimab was administered to patients every 2 weeks at six dose levels: 0.01, 0.1, 0.3, 1.5, 3 and 10 mg/kg. Of the approximately 54 patients in dose escalation, around 19 had hepatocellular carcinoma, approximately 15 had melanoma, 9 had renal cell carcinoma and 9 had head and neck cancer. In the dose-escalation cohort, approximately 82% of patients were male, and the mean age was roughly 60 years, with a range of roughly 23 to 85. Patients were allowed to have had prior anti-PD-1, anti-PD-L1 or anti-CTLA-4 therapy, and less than 45% of the dose-escalation patients had previously received checkpoint inhibitors. Partial responses occurred in three dose-escalation patients: two with cutaneous melanoma and one with hepatocellular carcinoma. The purpose of peripheral TCRbeta sequencing was to test whether ivuxolimab changed TCR sequence diversity and led to clonal T-cell expansion. The paper describes the monotherapy dose-escalation part (N of about 47 patients) of the phase I trial of ivuxolimab.

A note on this clone: Its antigen target is currently unknown. The sample holds no much larger clone one base away, and base qualities are not on file.

Results and caveats for the whole study, not just this receptor: In partial responders in the 0.1-3.0 mg/kg groups, normalized peripheral clonal expansion was found to be among the lowest, especially among CD8+ T cells. Low levels of normalized T-cell clonal expansion were also seen in some patients who did not respond. At doses of 0.1 to 3.0 mg/kg, clonal expansion of both CD4+ and CD8+ T cells in blood was seen between baseline and week 6. After ivuxolimab, expanded clones were on average more numerous among CD8+ T cells than among CD4+ T cells. The antigen specificity of the clonally expanded peripheral T cells was not determined.

Including cysteine and phenylalanine, the CDR3 has 17 amino acids. Just the 51-base CDR3 DNA is kept, in frame starting at base 1. Genomic DNA was extracted from sorted cells for sequencing of the TCRbeta CDR3 region. TCRbeta CDR3 regions were sequenced using the immunoSEQ Assay. Here the immuneACCESS table is served through TCRdb, limited to in-frame sequences with V and J called. Missing clones are a known gap in these copies; in checked studies unresolved V genes cover under half, and the rest lacks a known reason. This sample gives 25,000 to 35,000 clones in total; roughly 90% of them show up just once. The ten largest clones capture roughly a tenth of the sample. Patients with a history of autoimmune disease or receiving systemic immunosuppression were excluded from the trial. Peripheral blood for TCR sequencing was drawn from every dose cohort at baseline, at cycle 4 day 1 and at cycle 7 day 1. Samples came from an open-label, multicenter, first-in-human phase I dose-escalation trial of ivuxolimab. The trial enrolled adults with locally advanced or metastatic head and neck squamous cell, hepatocellular, melanoma or renal cell carcinoma. Before TCR sequencing, CD4+ T cells and CD8+ T cells were sorted from peripheral blood as separate populations.

Here the sequenced sample was CD4+ or CD8+ T cells sorted from blood, taken in a trial of the OX40 agonist ivuxolimab. The sequence was collected from an adult with an advanced solid tumor such as melanoma, head and neck, liver or kidney cancer. The chain couples TRBV21-1 to TRBJ2-7; the D call of TRBD2 is as the table states it, not checked on the DNA. TRBV21-1 is a known pseudogene. The CDR3 region reads CASSKASHLEGPYEQYF. The sequenced DNA: TGTGCCAGCAGCAAAGCTTCCCATTTGGAGGGTCCCTACGAGCAGTACTTC.